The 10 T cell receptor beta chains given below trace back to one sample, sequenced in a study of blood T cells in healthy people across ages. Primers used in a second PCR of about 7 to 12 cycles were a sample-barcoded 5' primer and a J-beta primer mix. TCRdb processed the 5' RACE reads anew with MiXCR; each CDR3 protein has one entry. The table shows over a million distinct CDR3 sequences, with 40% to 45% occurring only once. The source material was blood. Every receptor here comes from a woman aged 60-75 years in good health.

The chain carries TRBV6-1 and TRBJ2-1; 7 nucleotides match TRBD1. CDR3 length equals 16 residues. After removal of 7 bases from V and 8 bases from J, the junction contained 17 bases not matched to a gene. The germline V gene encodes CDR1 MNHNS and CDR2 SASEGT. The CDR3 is CASTPFGTQGVDEQFF. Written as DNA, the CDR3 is TGTGCCAGCACCCCGTTCGGGACCCAGGGGGTCGATGAGCAGTTCTTC.

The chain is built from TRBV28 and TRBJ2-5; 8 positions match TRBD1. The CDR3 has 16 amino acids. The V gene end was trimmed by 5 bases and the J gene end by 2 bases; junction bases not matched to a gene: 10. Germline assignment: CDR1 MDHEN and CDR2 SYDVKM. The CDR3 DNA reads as TGTGCCAGCAGTGGGGAGGACAGGGCAAGGCAAGAGACCCAGTACTTC. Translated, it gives CASSGEDRARQETQYF.

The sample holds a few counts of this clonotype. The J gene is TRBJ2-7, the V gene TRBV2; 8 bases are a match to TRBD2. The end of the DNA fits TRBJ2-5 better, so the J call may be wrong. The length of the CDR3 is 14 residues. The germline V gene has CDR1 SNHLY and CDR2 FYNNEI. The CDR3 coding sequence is TGTGCCAGCCTTCCACGGGAGGGCAGGGAGACCCAGTACTTC. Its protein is CASLPREGRETQYF.

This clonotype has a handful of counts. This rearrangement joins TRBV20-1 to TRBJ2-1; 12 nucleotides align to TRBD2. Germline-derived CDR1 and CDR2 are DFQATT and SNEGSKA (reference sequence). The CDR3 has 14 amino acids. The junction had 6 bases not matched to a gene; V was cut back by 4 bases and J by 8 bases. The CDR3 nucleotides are TGCAGTGCTACCTGGACTAGCGGGAACGATGAGCAGTTCTTC. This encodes CSATWTSGNDEQFF.

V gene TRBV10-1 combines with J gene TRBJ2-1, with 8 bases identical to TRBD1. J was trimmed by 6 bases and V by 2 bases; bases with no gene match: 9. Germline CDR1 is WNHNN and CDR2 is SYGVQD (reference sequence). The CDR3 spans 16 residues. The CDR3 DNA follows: TGCGCCAGCAGTGAGAGTGGACAGGGAGTCGTCAATGAGCAGTTCTTC. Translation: CASSESGQGVVNEQFF.

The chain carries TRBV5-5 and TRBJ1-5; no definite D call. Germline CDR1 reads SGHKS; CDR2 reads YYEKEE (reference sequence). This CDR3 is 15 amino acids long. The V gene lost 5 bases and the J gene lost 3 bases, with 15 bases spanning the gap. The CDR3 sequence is CASSPGDTFNQPQHF. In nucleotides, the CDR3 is TGTGCCAGCAGTCCGGGAGACACCTTCAATCAGCCCCAGCATTTT.

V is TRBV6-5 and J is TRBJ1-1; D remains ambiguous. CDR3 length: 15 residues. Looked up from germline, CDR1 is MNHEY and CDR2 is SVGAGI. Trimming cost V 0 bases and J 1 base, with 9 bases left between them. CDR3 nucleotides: TGTGCCAGCAGTTACTCAGGCGGAGAGAACACTGAAGCTTTCTTT. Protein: CASSYSGGENTEAFF.

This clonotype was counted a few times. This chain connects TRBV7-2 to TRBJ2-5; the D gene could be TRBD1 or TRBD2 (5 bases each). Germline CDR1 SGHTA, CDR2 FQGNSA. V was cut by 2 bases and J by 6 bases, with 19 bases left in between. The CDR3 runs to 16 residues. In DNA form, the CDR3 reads TGTGCCAGCAGCTTAAGGTCTCGGGACCTATGGCAGACCCAGTACTTC. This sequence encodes CASSLRSRDLWQTQYF. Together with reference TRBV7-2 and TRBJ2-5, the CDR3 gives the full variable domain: GAGVSQSPSNKVTEKGKDVELRCDPISGHTALYWYRQSLGQGLEFLIYFQGNSAPDKSGLPSDRFSAERTGGSVSTLTIQRTQQEDSAVYLCASSLRSRDLWQTQYFGPGTRLLVL.

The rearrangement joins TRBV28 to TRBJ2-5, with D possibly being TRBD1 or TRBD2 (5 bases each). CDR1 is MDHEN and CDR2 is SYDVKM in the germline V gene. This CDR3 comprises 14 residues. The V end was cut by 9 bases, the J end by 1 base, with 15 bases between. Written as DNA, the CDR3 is TGTGCCAGTCTGGGAGCCAGGGTCCAAGAGACCCAGTACTTC. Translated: CASLGARVQETQYF.

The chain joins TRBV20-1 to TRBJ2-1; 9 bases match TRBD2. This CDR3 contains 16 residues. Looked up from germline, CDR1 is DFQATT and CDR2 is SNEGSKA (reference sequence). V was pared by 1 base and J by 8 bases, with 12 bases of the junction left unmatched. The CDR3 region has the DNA TGCAGTGCTAGAGCACATAGCGGGAGAAATTTGTATGAGCAGTTCTTC. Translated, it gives CSARAHSGRNLYEQFF.